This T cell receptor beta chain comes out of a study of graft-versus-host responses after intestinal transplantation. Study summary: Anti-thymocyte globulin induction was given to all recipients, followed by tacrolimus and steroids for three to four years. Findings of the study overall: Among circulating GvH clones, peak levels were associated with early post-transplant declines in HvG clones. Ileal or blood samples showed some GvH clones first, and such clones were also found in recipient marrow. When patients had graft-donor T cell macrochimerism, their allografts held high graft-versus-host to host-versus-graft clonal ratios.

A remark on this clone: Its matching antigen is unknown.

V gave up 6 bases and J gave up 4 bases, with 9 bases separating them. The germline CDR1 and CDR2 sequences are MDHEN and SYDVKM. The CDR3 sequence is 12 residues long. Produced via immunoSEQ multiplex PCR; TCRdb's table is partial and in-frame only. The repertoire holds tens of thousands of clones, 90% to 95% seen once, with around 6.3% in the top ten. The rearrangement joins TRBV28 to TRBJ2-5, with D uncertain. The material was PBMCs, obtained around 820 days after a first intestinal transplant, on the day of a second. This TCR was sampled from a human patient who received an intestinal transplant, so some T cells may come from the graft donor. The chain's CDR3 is CASSGFPETQYF. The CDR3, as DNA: TGTGCCAGCAGCGGGTTTCCAGAGACCCAGTACTTC.